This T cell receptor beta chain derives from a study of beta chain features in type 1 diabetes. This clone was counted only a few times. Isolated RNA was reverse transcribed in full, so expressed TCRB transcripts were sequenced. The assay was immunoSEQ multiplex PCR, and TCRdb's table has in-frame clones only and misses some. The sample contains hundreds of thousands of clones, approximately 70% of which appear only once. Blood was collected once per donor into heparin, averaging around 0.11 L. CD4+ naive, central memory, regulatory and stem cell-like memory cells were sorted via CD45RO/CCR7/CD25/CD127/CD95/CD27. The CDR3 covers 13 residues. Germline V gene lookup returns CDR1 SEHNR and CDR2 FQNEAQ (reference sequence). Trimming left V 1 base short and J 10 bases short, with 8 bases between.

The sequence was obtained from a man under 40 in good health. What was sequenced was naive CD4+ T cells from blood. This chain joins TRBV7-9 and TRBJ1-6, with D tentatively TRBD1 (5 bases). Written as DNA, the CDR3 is TGTGCCAGCAGCTTAGAAGGGGACTCACCCCTCCACTTT. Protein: CASSLEGDSPLHF.